This T cell receptor (beta chain) derives from a study of Graves' ophthalmopathy and Graves' hyperthyroidism. Study results and caveats: The model reached just under 71% sensitivity and approximately 72% specificity for predicting ophthalmopathy progression.

V lost 6 bases and J 0 bases, leaving 15 bases between the germline ends. Germline V gene lookup returns CDR1 MDHEN and CDR2 SYDVKM. CDR3 size: 15 residues. Researchers took RNA transcripts and amplified TCR beta CDR3 regions from them. Investigators did first-round RT-PCR with HTBI primers, then second-round multiplex PCR. One entry per CDR3 protein, called by TCRdb with MiXCR from the multiplex PCR reads. The sample carries roughly 500,000 distinct CDR3 sequences, roughly 14% recorded once. This clonotype was seen many times. Its antigen is unidentified. None of the included patients had other autoimmune diseases, uncontrolled infections, pregnancy or lactation, as these led to exclusion.

The sequence was collected from a woman in her 30s with Graves' ophthalmopathy. This sequence joins TRBV28 and TRBJ2-7, with a weak D call TRBD2 (6 bases). Sequenced sample: blood. DNA for the CDR3: TGTGCCAGCAGCCTCTTAGACGGGGGCTCCTACGAGCAGTACTTC. Translation gives CASSLLDGGSYEQYF.